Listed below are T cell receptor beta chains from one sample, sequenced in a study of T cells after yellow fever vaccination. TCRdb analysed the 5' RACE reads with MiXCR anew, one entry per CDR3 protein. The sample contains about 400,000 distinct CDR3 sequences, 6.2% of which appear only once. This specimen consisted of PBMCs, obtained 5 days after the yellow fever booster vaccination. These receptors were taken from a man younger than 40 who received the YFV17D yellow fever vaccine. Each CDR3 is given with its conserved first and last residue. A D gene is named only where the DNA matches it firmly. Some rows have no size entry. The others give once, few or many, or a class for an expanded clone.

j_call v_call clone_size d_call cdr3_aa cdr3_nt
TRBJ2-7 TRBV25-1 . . CASSESASGFIYEQYF TGTGCCAGCAGTGAATCCGCGTCGGGCTTTATCTACGAGCAGTACTTC
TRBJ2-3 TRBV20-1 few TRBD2 CSARDRTSGIKADTQYF TGCAGTGCTAGAGATCGCACTAGCGGGATAAAGGCAGATACGCAGTATTTT
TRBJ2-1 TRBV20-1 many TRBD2 CSARDPWTSGYNEQFF TGCAGTGCTAGGGACCCCTGGACTAGCGGGTACAATGAGCAGTTCTTC
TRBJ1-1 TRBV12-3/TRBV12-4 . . CASSQERRRMNTEAFF TGTGCCAGCAGTCAGGAAAGACGGAGAATGAACACTGAAGCTTTCTTT
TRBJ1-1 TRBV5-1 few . CASSRLQGTTEAFF TGCGCCAGCAGCCGCCTTCAGGGGACGACTGAAGCTTTCTTT
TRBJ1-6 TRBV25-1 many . CASSVSGGYNSPLHF TGTGCCAGCAGTGTCTCAGGAGGGTATAATTCACCCCTCCACTTT
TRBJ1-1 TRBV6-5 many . CASRTGYGGPEAFF TGTGCCAGCAGAACAGGGTACGGTGGACCTGAAGCTTTCTTT
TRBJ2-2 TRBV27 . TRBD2 CASSPREAANTGELFF TGTGCCAGCAGTCCACGGGAGGCGGCGAACACCGGGGAGCTGTTTTTT
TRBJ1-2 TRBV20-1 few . CSASRSDRLNYGYTF TGCAGTGCTTCACGATCGGACAGACTTAACTATGGCTACACCTTC
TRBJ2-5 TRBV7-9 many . CASSLGRLRETQYF TGTGCCAGCAGCTTAGGAAGACTAAGGGAGACCCAGTACTTC
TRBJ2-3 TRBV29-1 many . CSVEGVPGDTDTQYF TGCAGCGTTGAAGGAGTCCCGGGAGACACAGATACGCAGTATTTT
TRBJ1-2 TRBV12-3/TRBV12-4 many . CASSGTRSGYTF TGTGCCAGCAGCGGGACACGGAGCGGCTACACCTTC
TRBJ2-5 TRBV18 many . CASSPPGPSETQYF TGTGCCAGCTCACCACCAGGGCCGTCGGAGACCCAGTACTTC
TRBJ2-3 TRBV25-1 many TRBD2 CASSDLRQAGGFTDTQYF TGTGCCAGCAGTGATCTCCGACAGGCGGGAGGGTTCACAGATACGCAGTATTTT
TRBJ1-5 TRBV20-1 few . CSASPMEGDQPQHF TGCAGTGCTAGTCCGATGGAGGGGGATCAGCCCCAGCATTTT
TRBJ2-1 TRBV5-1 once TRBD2 CASSSSSVWVSGIDEQFF TGCGCCAGCAGTTCCTCTAGCGTTTGGGTTAGCGGGATCGATGAGCAGTTCTTC
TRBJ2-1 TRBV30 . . CAWTGTDSYNEQFF TGTGCCTGGACTGGCACAGACTCCTACAATGAGCAGTTCTTC
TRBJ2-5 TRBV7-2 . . CASSLFPGLQETQYF TGTGCCAGCAGCTTATTCCCGGGGCTTCAAGAGACCCAGTACTTC
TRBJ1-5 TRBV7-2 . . CASSLQGLGRQPQHF TGTGCCAGCAGCCTACAGGGTTTAGGTCGTCAGCCCCAGCATTTT
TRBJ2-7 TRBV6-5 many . CASSNPGHSSYEQYF TGTGCCAGCAGTAATCCGGGACACAGCTCCTACGAGCAGTACTTC
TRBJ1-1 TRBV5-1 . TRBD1 CASSLEGQGGYEAFF TGCGCCAGCAGCTTGGAGGGACAGGGGGGTTATGAAGCTTTCTTT
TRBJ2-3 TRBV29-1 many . CSVEPLGKDTQYF TGCAGCGTCGAACCCCTTGGAAAGGATACGCAGTATTTT
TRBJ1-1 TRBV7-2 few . CASSLSVTTEAFF TGTGCCAGCAGCTTATCCGTCACCACTGAAGCTTTCTTT
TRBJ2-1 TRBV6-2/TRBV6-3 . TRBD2 CASSYSGGRDNSYNEQFF TGTGCCAGCAGTTACTCGGGCGGGAGGGACAACTCCTACAATGAGCAGTTCTTC
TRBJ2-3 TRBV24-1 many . CATSAGTDTQYF TGTGCCACCAGTGCCGGCACAGATACGCAGTATTTT
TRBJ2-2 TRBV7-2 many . CASSSPRILDTGELFF TGTGCCAGCAGCTCCCCTCGGATTCTCGACACCGGGGAGCTGTTTTTT
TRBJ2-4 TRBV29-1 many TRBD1 CSVQGASDIQYF TGCAGCGTTCAGGGGGCGTCGGACATTCAGTACTTC
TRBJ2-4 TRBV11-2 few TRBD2 CASSLRDLAGLAKNIQYF TGTGCCAGCAGCTTGAGGGACCTAGCGGGGTTAGCCAAAAACATTCAGTACTTC
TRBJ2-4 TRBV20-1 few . CSARDTFNEEGAKNIQYF TGCAGTGCTAGAGACACCTTTAACGAGGAGGGAGCCAAAAACATTCAGTACTTC